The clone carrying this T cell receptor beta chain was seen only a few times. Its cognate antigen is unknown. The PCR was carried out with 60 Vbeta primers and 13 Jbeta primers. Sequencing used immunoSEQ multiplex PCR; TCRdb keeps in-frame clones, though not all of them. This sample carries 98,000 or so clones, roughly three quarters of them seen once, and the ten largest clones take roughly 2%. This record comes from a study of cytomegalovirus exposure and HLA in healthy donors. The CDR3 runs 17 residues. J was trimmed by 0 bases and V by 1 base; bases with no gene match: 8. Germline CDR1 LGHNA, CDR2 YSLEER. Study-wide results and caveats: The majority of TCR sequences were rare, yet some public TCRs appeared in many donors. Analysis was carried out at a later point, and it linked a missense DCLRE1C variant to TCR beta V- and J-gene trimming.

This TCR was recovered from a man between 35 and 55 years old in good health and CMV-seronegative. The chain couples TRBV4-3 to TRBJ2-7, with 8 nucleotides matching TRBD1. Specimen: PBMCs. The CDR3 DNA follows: TGCGCCAGCAGCCAAGCTGATACAGGGGGGAGCTCCTACGAGCAGTACTTC. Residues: CASSQADTGGSSYEQYF.